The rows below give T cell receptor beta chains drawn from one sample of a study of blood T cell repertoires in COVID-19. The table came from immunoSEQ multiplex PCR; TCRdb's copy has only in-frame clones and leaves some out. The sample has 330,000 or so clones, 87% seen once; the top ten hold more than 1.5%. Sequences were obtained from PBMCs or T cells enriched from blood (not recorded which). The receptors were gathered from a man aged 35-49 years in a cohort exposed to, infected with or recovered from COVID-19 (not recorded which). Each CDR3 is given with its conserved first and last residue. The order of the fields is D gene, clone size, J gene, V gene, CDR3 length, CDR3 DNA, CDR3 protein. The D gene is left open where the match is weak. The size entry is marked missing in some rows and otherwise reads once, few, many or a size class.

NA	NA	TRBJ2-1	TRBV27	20	TGTGCCAGCAGTTTACGTCGGGAAGTTCCACTACCAAACTCCTACAATGAGCAGTTCTTC	CASSLRREVPLPNSYNEQFF
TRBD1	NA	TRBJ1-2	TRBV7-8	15	TGTGCCAGCAGCCGGACAGGGGGCTCACTCTATGGCTACACCTTC	CASSRTGGSLYGYTF
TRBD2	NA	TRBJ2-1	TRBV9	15	TGTGCCAGCAGAGCGACTAGCGGGGCCTACAATGAGCAGTTCTTC	CASRATSGAYNEQFF
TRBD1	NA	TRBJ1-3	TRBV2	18	TGTGCCAGCAGTGTATCGTCAGGGGGTTCAAGCTCTGGAAACACCATATATTTT	CASSVSSGGSSSGNTIYF
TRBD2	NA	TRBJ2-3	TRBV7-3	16	TGTGCCAGCAGCTCCGGACTAGCGGGAGTCACAGATACGCAGTATTTT	CASSSGLAGVTDTQYF
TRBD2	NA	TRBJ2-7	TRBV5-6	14	TGTGCCAGCAAACTAGCGGGCATATCCTACGAGCAGTACTTC	CASKLAGISYEQYF
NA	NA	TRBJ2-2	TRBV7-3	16	TGTGCCAGCAGCTTAAATCAGGGTACGAACACCGGGGAGCTGTTTTTT	CASSLNQGTNTGELFF
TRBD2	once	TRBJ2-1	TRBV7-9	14	TGTGCCAGCAGCTTAGAGGGACTAGCGGGAAAGCAGTTCTTC	CASSLEGLAGKQFF
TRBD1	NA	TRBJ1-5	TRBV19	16	TGTGCCAGTAGTAGGGGGACAAGACAGGGGAGTCAGCCCCAGCATTTT	CASSRGTRQGSQPQHF
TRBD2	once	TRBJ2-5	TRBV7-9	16	TGTGCCAGCAGCACTAGGACTAGCGGGGCCCCGGAGACCCAGTACTTC	CASSTRTSGAPETQYF
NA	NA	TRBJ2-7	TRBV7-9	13	TGTGCCAGCAGCTTAGCGACACCCTACGAGCAGTACTTC	CASSLATPYEQYF
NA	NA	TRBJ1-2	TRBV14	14	TGTGCCAGCAGCCTAAACCCAGGGGCGGGTGGCTACACCTTC	CASSLNPGAGGYTF
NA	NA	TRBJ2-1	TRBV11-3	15	TGTGCCAGCAGCTTAGGGGGGGGCGGTAGGAATGAGCAGTTCTTC	CASSLGGGGRNEQFF
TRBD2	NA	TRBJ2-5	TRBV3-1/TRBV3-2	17	TGTGCCAGCAGCATCCGGACTAGCGGGAGGGGGGGAGAGACCCAGTACTTC	CASSIRTSGRGGETQYF
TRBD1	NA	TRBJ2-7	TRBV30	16	TGTGCCTGGGGGCCGTCTCCAGACAGGGGAGTGAACGAGCAGTACTTC	CAWGPSPDRGVNEQYF
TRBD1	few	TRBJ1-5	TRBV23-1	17	TGCGCCAGCAGTCAGACGGGCGGACAGGGAGTGTGTCAGCCCCAGCATTTT	CASSQTGGQGVCQPQHF
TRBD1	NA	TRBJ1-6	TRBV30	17	TGTGCCTGGGCTAAGGGGACAGGTTTTTCCTATAATTCACCCCTCCACTTT	CAWAKGTGFSYNSPLHF
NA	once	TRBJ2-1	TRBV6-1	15	TGTGCCAGCAGTGGGGCGTTGAGCTCCTACAATGAGCAGTTCTTC	CASSGALSSYNEQFF
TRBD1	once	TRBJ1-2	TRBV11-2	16	TGTGCCAGCAGCTTAGAGGTTACAGGGGAAGACTATGGCTACACCTTC	CASSLEVTGEDYGYTF
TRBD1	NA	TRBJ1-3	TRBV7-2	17	TGTGCCAGCAGCTGGACAGGGTTCGGGCTCTCTGGAAACACCATATATTTT	CASSWTGFGLSGNTIYF
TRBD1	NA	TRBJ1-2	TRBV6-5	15	TGTGCCAGCAGGCCCGGGACAGGGGGTGACTATGGCTACACCTTC	CASRPGTGGDYGYTF
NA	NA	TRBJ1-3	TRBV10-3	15	TGTGCCATCAGTGAGGGTGGACTTACTGGAAACACCATATATTTT	CAISEGGLTGNTIYF
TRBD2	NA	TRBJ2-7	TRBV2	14	TGTGCCAGCGGACGACTAGCGGGAGGCTACGAGCAGTACTTC	CASGRLAGGYEQYF
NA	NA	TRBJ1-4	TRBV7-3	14	TGTGCCAGCAGCTTACGCAGGGTGAGTGAAAAACTGTTTTTT	CASSLRRVSEKLFF
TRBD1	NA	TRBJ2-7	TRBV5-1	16	TGCGCCAGCAGCTTGGACCCTAGACAGGGGGCCTACGAGCAGTACTTC	CASSLDPRQGAYEQYF
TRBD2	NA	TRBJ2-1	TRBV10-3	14	TGTGCCAACAGTGCGGGAGGGCCTGGAAATGAGCAGTTCTTC	CANSAGGPGNEQFF
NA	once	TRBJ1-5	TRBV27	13	TGTGCCAGCAGTTCACAGGGCAGGCAGCCCCAGCATTTT	CASSSQGRQPQHF
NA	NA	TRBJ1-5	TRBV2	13	TGTGCCAGCGAGCAGGGGCCGTATCAGCCCCAGCATTTT	CASEQGPYQPQHF
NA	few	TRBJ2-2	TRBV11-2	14	NA	CASSLGLRAGELFF
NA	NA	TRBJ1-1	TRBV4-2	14	TGTGCCAGCAGCCAAGATGGGACTGGTGGTGAAGCTTTCTTT	CASSQDGTGGEAFF
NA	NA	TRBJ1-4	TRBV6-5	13	TGTGCCAGCAGGCCGGGATTAAATGAAAAACTGTTTTTT	CASRPGLNEKLFF
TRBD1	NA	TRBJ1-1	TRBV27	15	TGTGCCAGCAGTTTATCCGCGACAGGGGGCAGAGAAGCTTTCTTT	CASSLSATGGREAFF
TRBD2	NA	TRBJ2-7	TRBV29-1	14	TGCAGCGTGGCCACTAGCGGGAGGCTCCTGGGGCAGTACTTC	CSVATSGRLLGQYF
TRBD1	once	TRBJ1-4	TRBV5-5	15	TGTGCCAGCAGCTTGGTGGGACAGGGCGGTGAAAAACTGTTTTTT	CASSLVGQGGEKLFF
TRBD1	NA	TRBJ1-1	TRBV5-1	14	TGCGCCAGCAGCCCGGAGACAGGGGGCACTGAAGCTTTCTTT	CASSPETGGTEAFF
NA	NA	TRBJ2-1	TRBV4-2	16	TGTGCCAGCAGCCAAGATTGGGGCAGGGAGGCTGATGAGCAGTTCTTC	CASSQDWGREADEQFF
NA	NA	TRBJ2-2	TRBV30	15	TGTGCCTGGGCGACTAGCAGGGGGCACACCGGGGAGCTGTTTTTT	CAWATSRGHTGELFF
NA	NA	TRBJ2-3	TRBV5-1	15	TGCGCCAGCAGCTTCGAGGGGGACAGCACAGATACGCAGTATTTT	CASSFEGDSTDTQYF
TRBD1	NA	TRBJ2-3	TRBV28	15	TGTGCCAGCACCCACGACAGGGCTAGCACAGATACGCAGTATTTT	CASTHDRASTDTQYF
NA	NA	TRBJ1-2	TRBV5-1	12	TGCGCCAGCAGCTTGACGGACTATGGCTACACCTTC	CASSLTDYGYTF
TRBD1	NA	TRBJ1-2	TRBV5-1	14	TGCGCCAGCAGCTTGGCCGGGGACAGGGCGGCCTACACCTTC	CASSLAGDRAAYTF
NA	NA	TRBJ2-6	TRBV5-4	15	TGTGCCAGCAGCTTGGGGGCCTCTGGGGCCAACGTCCTGACTTTC	CASSLGASGANVLTF
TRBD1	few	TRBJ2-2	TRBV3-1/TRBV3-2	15	TGTGCCAGCAGGCCTGGGGCAGGGGGCCCCGGGGAGCTGTTTTTT	CASRPGAGGPGELFF
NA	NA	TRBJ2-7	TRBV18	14	TGTGCCAGCTCACCGTTAACAGGGTGGGACGAGCAGTACTTC	CASSPLTGWDEQYF
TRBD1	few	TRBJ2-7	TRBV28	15	TGTGCCAGCAGTTTTGACAGGGGGCTTTCCCCCGAGCAGTACTTC	CASSFDRGLSPEQYF
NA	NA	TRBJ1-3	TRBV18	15	TGTGCCAGCTCACTCCAAGGGGCTGGGGGGAACACCATATATTTT	CASSLQGAGGNTIYF
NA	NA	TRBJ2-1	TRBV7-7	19	TGTGCCAGCAGCACCCACAGGGTGTGTCGAACGGGAATATACAATGAGCAGTTCTTC	CASSTHRVCRTGIYNEQFF
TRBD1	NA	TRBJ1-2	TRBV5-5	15	TGTGCCAGCAGCATCACAGGGGGTGGCTCCTATGGCTACACCTTC	CASSITGGGSYGYTF
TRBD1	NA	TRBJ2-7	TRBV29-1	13	TGCAGCGTTGAAAAGGGACAGGGGTACGAGCAGTACTTC	CSVEKGQGYEQYF
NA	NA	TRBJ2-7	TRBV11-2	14	TGTGCCAGCAGCTTACGACACGCACCCTACGAGCAGTACTTC	CASSLRHAPYEQYF
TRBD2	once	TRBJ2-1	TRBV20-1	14	TGCAGTGCTAGTTCTAGCGGGCCTTACAATGAGCAGTTCTTC	CSASSSGPYNEQFF
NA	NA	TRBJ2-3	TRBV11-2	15	TGTGCCAGCAGCTTAGTACTACCTAGCACAGATACGCAGTATTTT	CASSLVLPSTDTQYF
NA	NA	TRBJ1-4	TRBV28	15	TGTGCCAGCAGCCGCCCCTCCAGACTAGGAGAAAAACTGTTTTTT	CASSRPSRLGEKLFF
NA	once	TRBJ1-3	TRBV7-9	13	TGTGCCAGCAACGACAGGTCTGGAAACACCATATATTTT	CASNDRSGNTIYF